The rows below give T cell receptor beta chains drawn from one sample of a study of shared clonotypes between healthy human individuals. Sequencing was performed with immunoSEQ multiplex PCR; in TCRdb, only in-frame clones are kept and a portion is missing. In the table there are about 2.2 million clones, 93% of which are singletons. Sequencing was performed on naive CD8+ T cells from PBMCs. The receptors stem from a young man in good health. Some clones in this sample may be carry-over from other donors' samples. Each CDR3 is given with its conserved first and last residue. A D gene is named only where the DNA matches it firmly. The size field is filled for only some rows; it gives once, few, many or a size class.

CDR3nt	CDR3aa	v_gene	j_gene	d_gene	abundance
TGTGCCAGCACCATTGGAATGGCAGGGGACATGAACACTGAAGCTTTCTTT	CASTIGMAGDMNTEAFF	TRBV7-8	TRBJ1-1	NA	NA
TGTGCCTGGAGTGATCCGACAGGAGGGGAAGAAAAACTGTTTTTT	CAWSDPTGGEEKLFF	TRBV30	TRBJ1-4	NA	few
TGTGCCAGCAGACGCTTATCAGGGGGAAATTCACCCCTCCACTTT	CASRRLSGGNSPLHF	TRBV7-6	TRBJ1-6	TRBD1	NA
TGTGCCAGCAGCCAATTGGTATCAGAACCGCTTTACAATGAGCAGTTCTTC	CASSQLVSEPLYNEQFF	TRBV16	TRBJ2-1	NA	NA
TGTGCCAGCGGTTGGAGCACAGATACGCAGTATTTT	CASGWSTDTQYF	TRBV6-1	TRBJ2-3	NA	NA
TGTGCCAGCAGTTTCTTAGTAGACAGGGTGGGCGGCTACACCTTC	CASSFLVDRVGGYTF	TRBV27	TRBJ1-2	TRBD1	NA
TGTGCCAGCAGTTACCTCGAGAACACTGAAGCTTTCTTT	CASSYLENTEAFF	TRBV6-5	TRBJ1-1	NA	NA
TGTGCCAGCAGTTTACCGACGACTAGCGGGAGGGCCGATGAGCAGTTCTTC	CASSLPTTSGRADEQFF	TRBV27	TRBJ2-1	TRBD2	NA
TGTGCCACCAGCAGAGAGTGGACACCCTACAATGAGCAGTTCTTC	CATSREWTPYNEQFF	TRBV15	TRBJ2-1	NA	NA
TGTGCCATCAGTGATCAGGGGGGCAATTCACCCCTCCACTTT	CAISDQGGNSPLHF	TRBV10-3	TRBJ1-6	TRBD1	NA
TGTGCCAGCAGCGAGACCGGGACAGGGACAGATACGCAGTATTTT	CASSETGTGTDTQYF	TRBV21-1	TRBJ2-3	NA	once
TGTGCCAGCACACAGAACACCGGGGAGCTGTTTTTT	CASTQNTGELFF	TRBV9	TRBJ2-2	NA	NA
TGTGCCAGCACCCACAGGCGTCTGAACACTGAAGCTTTCTTT	CASTHRRLNTEAFF	TRBV28	TRBJ1-1	NA	NA
TGCAGCGTTGTCCCCAAGGGGGGTGGGGAGACCCAGTACTTC	CSVVPKGGGETQYF	TRBV29-1	TRBJ2-5	NA	NA
TGTGCCAGCAGCCAAGATCGGGGGAGGGCCTACGAGCAGTACTTC	CASSQDRGRAYEQYF	TRBV4-2	TRBJ2-7	TRBD2	NA
TGTGCCAGCAGCCTCGGGTCCTTTATATATGGCTACACCTTC	CASSLGSFIYGYTF	TRBV6-5	TRBJ1-2	NA	once
TGTGCCAGCAGCGCCGGGGGACCAGGGGCTGGAAACACCATATATTTT	CASSAGGPGAGNTIYF	TRBV7-8	TRBJ1-3	NA	NA
TGTGCCAGCAGGGGGGGGCGAAGCTCCTACAATGAGCAGTTCTTC	CASRGGRSSYNEQFF	TRBV28	TRBJ2-1	NA	NA
TGTGCCAGCAGCGAGGGTGGGAGTCGCTACAATGAGCAGTTCTTC	CASSEGGSRYNEQFF	TRBV9	TRBJ2-1	NA	NA
TGTGCCAGCAGCTTAGGCCGGGTGGGGGTGAACACTGAAGCTTTCTTT	CASSLGRVGVNTEAFF	TRBV7-2	TRBJ1-1	NA	NA
TGTGCCTGGAAGGGGCTGCGGGGAGAGGCTTTCTTT	CAWKGLRGEAFF	TRBV30	TRBJ1-1	NA	few
TGTGCCAGCAGCCCGACTAGCGGGAGGCCGGTTGAGCAGTTCTTC	CASSPTSGRPVEQFF	TRBV27	TRBJ2-1	TRBD2	NA
TGTGCCAGCAGCCCCGGACGCGGGACAGAAAACAATGAGCAGTTCTTC	CASSPGRGTENNEQFF	TRBV7-9	TRBJ2-1	NA	NA
TGTGCCAGCAGTTTGGCAAGTAATCAGCCCCAGCATTTT	CASSLASNQPQHF	TRBV6-5	TRBJ1-5	NA	NA
TGTGCCTGGAGGGGGCCGCACCTTGTGGGTAACACTGAAGCTTTCTTT	CAWRGPHLVGNTEAFF	TRBV30	TRBJ1-1	NA	NA
TGTGCCAGTAGTATATCCGAGGGCATCTACAATGAGCAGTTCTTC	CASSISEGIYNEQFF	TRBV19	TRBJ2-1	NA	NA
TGTGCCAGCAGCCCTAGGGGTGCAGCTAATGAAAAACTGTTTTTT	CASSPRGAANEKLFF	TRBV9	TRBJ1-4	NA	NA
TGTGCCAGCAGTTTAGACAGGGGATCTCTATATGGCTACACCTTC	CASSLDRGSLYGYTF	TRBV28	TRBJ1-2	TRBD1	NA
TGTGCCAGCAGCTTCCGGGTTTTTGAGACCCAGTACTTC	CASSFRVFETQYF	TRBV7-8	TRBJ2-5	NA	NA
TGCAGCACCCGGGACACCCACACCGGGGAGCTGTTTTTT	CSTRDTHTGELFF	TRBV29-1	TRBJ2-2	NA	NA
TGTGCCAGCGCTAGGGGTAACGAGCAGTACTTC	CASARGNEQYF	TRBV5-4	TRBJ2-7	NA	NA
TGTGCCAGCAGTGATCAAGGCGGGAGCAACGAGCAGTACTTC	CASSDQGGSNEQYF	TRBV6-4	TRBJ2-7	TRBD2	once
TGTGCCAGCAGCGTCTTCGCCTACGAGCAGTACTTC	CASSVFAYEQYF	TRBV7-9	TRBJ2-7	NA	NA
TGTGCCAGCAGCGTAGACGGGAGCACGGAGACCCAGTACTTC	CASSVDGSTETQYF	TRBV9	TRBJ2-5	NA	NA
TGTGCCAGCAGCCGACTAGCGGGAGGTTGGGCAGATACGCAGTATTTT	CASSRLAGGWADTQYF	TRBV7-2	TRBJ2-3	TRBD2	NA
TGTGCCAGCAGTGAAGTGATGGACAGGGGCGAGGATCAGCCCCAGCATTTT	CASSEVMDRGEDQPQHF	TRBV2	TRBJ1-5	TRBD1	once
TGTGCCAACCTGGCCTTCATACCGGACAGGGGATCAGGCGAATACGAGCAGTACTTC	CANLAFIPDRGSGEYEQYF	TRBV21-1	TRBJ2-7	NA	once
TGTGCCAGCAGCTTTAGAGCGGGAGGGTCCGATACGCAGTATTTT	CASSFRAGGSDTQYF	TRBV13	TRBJ2-3	TRBD2	NA
TGTGCCAGCAGCTTAGGGAGGGTGCGCGAGCAGTACTTC	CASSLGRVREQYF	TRBV7-9	TRBJ2-7	NA	NA
TGTGCCAGCGAAGGGACAGGGGTGGAAGATACGCAGTATTTT	CASEGTGVEDTQYF	TRBV28	TRBJ2-3	TRBD1	NA
TGTGCCAGCAGCTTAACGGGAGCCGCAGATACGCAGTATTTT	CASSLTGAADTQYF	TRBV7-9	TRBJ2-3	NA	NA
TGTGCCAGCAGCTCCGGGACGGCCCTCCGCGAGCAGTACTTC	CASSSGTALREQYF	TRBV5-6	TRBJ2-7	NA	NA
TGTGCCAGCAGTGAGTGGACAGCTAACACCGGGGAGCTGTTTTTT	CASSEWTANTGELFF	TRBV6-1	TRBJ2-2	NA	NA
TGTGCCAGCAGCTTCCCGGGACACGAGGAGGCTTTCTTT	CASSFPGHEEAFF	TRBV11-1	TRBJ1-1	NA	NA
TGTGCCAGCAGCACCTTGGGGGGCGGCAATCAGCCCCAGCATTTT	CASSTLGGGNQPQHF	TRBV7-2	TRBJ1-5	NA	NA
TGCGCCAGCAGCGGGGACGATTTGACGTTGACCTACAATGAGCAGTTCTTC	CASSGDDLTLTYNEQFF	TRBV5-1	TRBJ2-1	NA	NA
TGTGCCAGCAGCCGACAGGGTGGGAATGAGCAGTTCTTC	CASSRQGGNEQFF	TRBV27	TRBJ2-1	TRBD1	NA
TGTGCCAGCAGTTTTGCCCACGAGCAGTACTTC	CASSFAHEQYF	TRBV27	TRBJ2-7	NA	NA
TGTGCCAGCAGCTTAGGGGACCCCCTGGCTGAGAACACCGGGGAGCTGTTTTTT	CASSLGDPLAENTGELFF	TRBV7-2	TRBJ2-2	NA	NA
TGTGCCAGCAGCTTAAGCTTCGCCTACGAGCAGTACTTC	CASSLSFAYEQYF	TRBV7-7	TRBJ2-7	NA	NA
TGTGCCAGCAGCGTAGGAAGCGGACACACAGATACGCAGTATTTT	CASSVGSGHTDTQYF	TRBV9	TRBJ2-3	NA	NA
TGTGCCAGCAGCTTGGGCGGGGAGCGGAGTGGGCAGTACTTC	CASSLGGERSGQYF	TRBV5-6	TRBJ2-7	NA	NA